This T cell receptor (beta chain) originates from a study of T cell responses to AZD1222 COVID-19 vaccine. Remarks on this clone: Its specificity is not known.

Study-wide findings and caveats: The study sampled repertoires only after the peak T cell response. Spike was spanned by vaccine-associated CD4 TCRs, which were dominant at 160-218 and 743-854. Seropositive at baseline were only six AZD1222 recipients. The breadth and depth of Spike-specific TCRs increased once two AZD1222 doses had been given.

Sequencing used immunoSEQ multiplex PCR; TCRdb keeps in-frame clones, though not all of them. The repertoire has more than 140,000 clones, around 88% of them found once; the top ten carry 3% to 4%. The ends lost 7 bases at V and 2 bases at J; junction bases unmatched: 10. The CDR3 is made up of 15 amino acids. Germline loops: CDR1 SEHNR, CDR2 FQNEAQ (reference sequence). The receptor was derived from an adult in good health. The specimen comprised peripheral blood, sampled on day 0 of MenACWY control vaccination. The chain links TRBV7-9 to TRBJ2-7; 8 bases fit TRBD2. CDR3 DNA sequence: TGTGCCAGCACCACGGACGGGGGGGCTGCCTACGAGCAGTACTTC. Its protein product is CASTTDGGAAYEQYF.